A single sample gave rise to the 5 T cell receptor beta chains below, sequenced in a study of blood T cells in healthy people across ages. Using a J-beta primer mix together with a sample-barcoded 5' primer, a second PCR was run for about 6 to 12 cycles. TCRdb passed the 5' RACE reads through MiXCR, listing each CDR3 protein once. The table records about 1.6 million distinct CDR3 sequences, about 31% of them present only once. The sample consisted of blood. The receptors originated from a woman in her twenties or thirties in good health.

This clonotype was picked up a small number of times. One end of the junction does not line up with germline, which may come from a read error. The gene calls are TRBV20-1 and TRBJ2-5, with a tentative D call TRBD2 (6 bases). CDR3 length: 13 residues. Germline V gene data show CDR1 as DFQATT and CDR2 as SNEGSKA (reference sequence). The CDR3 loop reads CSALGGAQETRYF. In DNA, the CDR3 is TGCAGTGCTCTCGGGGGAGCACAAGAGACCCGGTACTTC.

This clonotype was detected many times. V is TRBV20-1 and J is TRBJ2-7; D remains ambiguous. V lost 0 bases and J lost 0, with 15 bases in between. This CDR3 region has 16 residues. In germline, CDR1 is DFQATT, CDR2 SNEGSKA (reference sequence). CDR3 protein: CSARDGGKASSYEQYF. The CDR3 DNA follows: TGCAGTGCTAGAGATGGCGGTAAGGCCAGCTCCTACGAGCAGTACTTC.

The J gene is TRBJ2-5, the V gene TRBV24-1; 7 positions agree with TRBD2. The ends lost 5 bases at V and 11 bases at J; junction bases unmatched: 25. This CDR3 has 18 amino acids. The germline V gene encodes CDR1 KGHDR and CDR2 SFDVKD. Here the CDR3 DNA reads TGTGCCACCAGTGTATCGCGGGGGACCCGTGGGTCTTGGGTTGAGCAGTACTTC. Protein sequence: CATSVSRGTRGSWVEQYF.

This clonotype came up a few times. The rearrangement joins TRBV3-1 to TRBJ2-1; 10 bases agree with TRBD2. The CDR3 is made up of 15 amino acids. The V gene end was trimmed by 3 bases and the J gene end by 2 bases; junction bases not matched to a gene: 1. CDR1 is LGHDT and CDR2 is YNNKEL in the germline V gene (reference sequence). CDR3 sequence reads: CASSHGLAAYNEQFF. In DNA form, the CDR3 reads TGTGCCAGCAGCCACGGACTAGCGGCCTACAATGAGCAGTTCTTC.

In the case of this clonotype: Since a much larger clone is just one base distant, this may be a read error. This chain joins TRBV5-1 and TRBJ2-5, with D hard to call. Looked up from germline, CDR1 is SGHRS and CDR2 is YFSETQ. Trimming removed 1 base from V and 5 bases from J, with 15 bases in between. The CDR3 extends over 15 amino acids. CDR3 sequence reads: CASSLRGDTRETQYF. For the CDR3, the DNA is TGCGCCAGCAGCTTGAGAGGAGATACACGGGAGACCCAGTACTTC.